A selection of T cell receptor beta chains follows, all from one sample in a study of STAT3 mutations in large granular lymphocyte leukemia. Sequencing was performed with immunoSEQ multiplex PCR; in TCRdb, only in-frame clones are kept and a portion is missing. The sample records approximately 27,000 clones, around 80% being singletons. The specimen sequenced was peripheral blood mononuclear cells. Every receptor here comes from a woman aged 45 to 65 with T-cell large granular lymphocyte leukemia. Some clones in this sample may be carry-over from other donors' samples. CDR3s include the opening cysteine and the closing phenylalanine or tryptophan. The D gene is left open where the match is weak. Size is stated for part of the rows, as once, few or many counts, or as a class when the clone is expanded.

D: -
J: TRBJ1-2
size: -
V: TRBV30
CDR3: CAWSAGERLGYTF
DNA: TGTGCCTGGAGTGCAGGGGAGAGGCTTGGCTACACCTTC

D: TRBD2
J: TRBJ2-3
size: -
V: TRBV7-6
CDR3: CASSGLAGLTDTQYF
DNA: TGTGCCAGCAGCGGACTAGCGGGTCTCACAGATACGCAGTATTTT

D: TRBD1
J: TRBJ2-7
size: -
V: TRBV7-9
CDR3: CASSPRAGQVVYEQYF
DNA: TGTGCCAGCAGCCCCCGAGCAGGACAGGTTGTCTACGAGCAGTACTTC

D: TRBD2
J: TRBJ2-1
size: few
V: TRBV27
CDR3: CASSWSLAAYNEQFF
DNA: TGTGCCAGCAGTTGGTCTCTAGCGGCCTACAATGAGCAGTTCTTC

D: -
J: TRBJ1-1
size: -
V: TRBV13
CDR3: CASSLGGRTNTEAFF
DNA: TGTGCCAGCAGCTTGGGGGGCAGGACGAACACTGAAGCTTTCTTT

D: TRBD1
J: TRBJ2-6
size: once
V: TRBV18
CDR3: CASSQDRFNSGANVLTF
DNA: TGTGCCAGCTCACAGGACAGGTTCAACTCTGGGGCCAACGTCCTGACTTTC

D: TRBD1
J: TRBJ2-7
size: -
V: TRBV4-3
CDR3: CASSQEDRGTYEQYF
DNA: TGCGCCAGCAGCCAAGAGGACAGGGGGACCTACGAGCAGTACTTC

D: TRBD1
J: TRBJ2-7
size: -
V: TRBV28
CDR3: CASSLKVWGQPSYEQYF
DNA: TGTGCCAGCAGTTTAAAAGTGTGGGGACAGCCGTCCTACGAGCAGTACTTC

D: -
J: TRBJ2-2
size: -
V: TRBV5-1
CDR3: CASSLAIRGGTGELFF
DNA: TGCGCCAGCAGCTTGGCTATCAGGGGCGGTACCGGGGAGCTGTTTTTT

D: -
J: TRBJ1-5
size: -
V: TRBV30
CDR3: CAWGQSDNQPQHF
DNA: TGTGCCTGGGGGCAGTCGGATAATCAGCCCCAGCATTTT

D: -
J: TRBJ2-3
size: -
V: TRBV7-9
CDR3: CASRTTDRGGTDTQYF
DNA: TGTGCCAGCAGAACTACCGACAGAGGGGGGACAGATACGCAGTATTTT

D: TRBD1
J: TRBJ2-7
size: -
V: TRBV28
CDR3: CASSQSGAGGGDTRYF
DNA: TGTGCCAGCAGTCAATCCGGGGCAGGGGGCGGGGACACCAGGTACTTC

D: -
J: TRBJ2-3
size: once
V: TRBV5-6
CDR3: CASSGAGSTDTQYF
DNA: TGTGCCAGCAGCGGGGCGGGGAGCACAGATACGCAGTATTTT

D: -
J: TRBJ2-1
size: -
V: TRBV11-3
CDR3: CASSLGRGAGNEQFF
DNA: TGTGCCAGCAGCTTAGGGAGAGGGGCAGGGAATGAGCAGTTCTTC

D: -
J: TRBJ2-7
size: -
V: TRBV9
CDR3: CASSVAPGYEQYF
DNA: TGTGCCAGCAGCGTAGCGCCAGGCTACGAGCAGTACTTC

D: -
J: TRBJ1-2
size: few
V: TRBV18
CDR3: CASSPDKGYGYTF
DNA: TGTGCCAGCTCACCCGACAAAGGCTATGGCTACACCTTC

D: TRBD2
J: TRBJ2-7
size: -
V: TRBV7-2
CDR3: CASRGLAGGLEQYF
DNA: TGTGCCAGCAGGGGACTAGCGGGAGGGCTCGAGCAGTACTTC

D: -
J: TRBJ2-2
size: once
V: TRBV18
CDR3: CASSPDKNTGELFF
DNA: TGTGCCAGCTCACCCGACAAGAACACCGGGGAGCTGTTTTTT

D: -
J: TRBJ1-2
size: -
V: TRBV4-3
CDR3: CASSRGTAYGYTF
DNA: TGCGCCAGCAGCAGAGGCACGGCTTATGGCTACACCTTC

D: TRBD1
J: TRBJ1-5
size: -
V: TRBV27
CDR3: CASSLYRGLEPQHF
DNA: TGTGCCAGCAGTCTCTACAGGGGTTTAGAGCCCCAGCATTTT

D: TRBD2
J: TRBJ2-1
size: -
V: TRBV29-1
CDR3: CSTLAGGRNNEQFF
DNA: TGCAGCACTTTAGCGGGAGGGAGGAACAATGAGCAGTTCTTC

D: TRBD2
J: TRBJ2-3
size: -
V: TRBV5-1
CDR3: CASSWGTSSDTQYF
DNA: TGCGCCAGCAGCTGGGGGACTAGCTCAGATACGCAGTATTTT

D: TRBD1
J: TRBJ1-1
size: -
V: TRBV30
CDR3: CAWSRDRGNENTEAFF
DNA: TGTGCCTGGAGCCGGGACAGGGGAAACGAGAACACTGAAGCTTTCTTT

D: TRBD2
J: TRBJ2-3
size: few
V: TRBV23-1
CDR3: CASSPRAGTQYF
DNA: TGCGCCAGCAGTCCACGAGCGGGAACGCAGTATTTT

D: -
J: TRBJ2-6
size: -
V: TRBV13
CDR3: CASSYGVSGYGANVLTF
DNA: TGTGCCAGCAGCTATGGGGTTAGCGGTTATGGGGCCAACGTCCTGACTTTC

D: TRBD1
J: TRBJ1-2
size: -
V: TRBV30
CDR3: CAFTGRTGVRYTF
DNA: TGTGCCTTCACCGGGAGGACAGGGGTGAGGTACACCTTC

D: TRBD1
J: TRBJ2-7
size: -
V: TRBV28
CDR3: CASSASPGTGNYEQYF
DNA: TGTGCCAGCAGTGCCTCTCCCGGGACAGGGAACTACGAGCAGTACTTC